In this sample, the clone carrying this T cell receptor (beta chain) turned up once. The sample is drawn from a study of blood T cell repertoires in COVID-19. Sequencing was performed with immunoSEQ multiplex PCR; in TCRdb, only in-frame clones are kept and a portion is missing. Among around 300,000 clones, just under 90% were seen once, and the ten largest hold approximately 1.8%. Participants' own reports of clinical history determined their cohort assignment. Recovered participants had two consecutive negative NP/OP PCR tests, healthcare professional clearance, or symptom resolution. Specimen: PBMCs or T cells enriched from blood (not recorded which). The sequence was collected from a woman in her fifties or sixties who had recovered from COVID-19.

CDR3 coding DNA: TGCGCCAGCAGCGTCGACAGGGGCTTAAACTATGGCTACACCTTC. Translating gives CASSVDRGLNYGYTF. The V gene is TRBV5-1, the J gene TRBJ1-2; 8 bases map to TRBD1. Germline CDR1 and CDR2: SGHRS and YFSETQ. The junction had 7 bases not matched to a gene; V was cut back by 4 bases and J by 2 bases. The CDR3 totals 15 residues.